These T cell receptor beta chains were read from a single sample in a study of T cells in Graves' hyperthyroidism and ophthalmopathy. TCRdb fed the multiplex PCR reads into MiXCR, producing one record per CDR3 protein. The sample lists 250,000 to 300,000 distinct CDR3 sequences, roughly an eighth occurring once. Input material: blood. The receptors stem from a woman aged 40 to 55 with Graves' hyperthyroidism. Both conserved end residues are part of each CDR3. The D gene is left open where the match is weak. Clone size, where shown, is once, few, many, or a class for clones that have expanded.

CDR3 protein	CDR3 DNA	clone size	V gene	J gene	D gene
CASSLASAGAGTDTQYF	TGTGCCAGCAGCTTAGCGTCGGCGGGAGCAGGCACAGATACGCAGTATTTT	many	TRBV7-8	TRBJ2-3	TRBD2
CATKRREKDTQYF	TGTGCCACAAAGAGGCGGGAGAAAGATACGCAGTATTTT	NA	TRBV19	TRBJ2-3	TRBD2
CASSPGGSNIQYF	TGTGCCAGCAGCCCAGGGGGCTCAAACATTCAGTACTTC	few	TRBV28	TRBJ2-4	TRBD1
CASSRGLARDTQYF	TGTGCCAGCAGCCGAGGACTAGCGAGGGATACGCAGTATTTT	NA	TRBV14	TRBJ2-3	TRBD2
CASTYPSGVTDTEAFF	TGTGCCAGCACGTACCCCTCGGGGGTTACGGACACTGAAGCTTTCTTT	many	TRBV28	TRBJ1-1	NA
CAKKGLAVHNEQFF	TGTGCCAAAAAGGGACTAGCAGTCCACAATGAGCAGTTCTTC	NA	TRBV19	TRBJ2-1	TRBD2
CASSLRDRVAEKLFF	TGTGCCAGCAGTCTCCGGGACAGGGTAGCCGAAAAACTGTTTTTT	NA	TRBV28	TRBJ1-4	TRBD1
CATSSGRYTDTQYF	TGTGCCACCTCTAGCGGGAGATACACAGATACGCAGTATTTT	many	TRBV27	TRBJ2-3	TRBD2
CASSGGAGGDTQYF	TGTGCCAGTAGTGGGGGGGCGGGAGGAGATACGCAGTATTTT	few	TRBV19	TRBJ2-3	TRBD2
CASSAGTSEDTDTQYF	TGTGCCAGCAGCGCGGGGACTAGCGAGGACACAGATACGCAGTATTTT	few	TRBV7-3	TRBJ2-3	TRBD2
CASSPEYGTDTQYF	TGTGCCAGCTCACCAGAGTACGGAACAGATACGCAGTATTTT	few	TRBV18	TRBJ2-3	NA
CASSESVNEQFF	TGCGCCAGCAGTGAGTCCGTCAATGAGCAGTTCTTC	few	TRBV10-2	TRBJ2-1	NA
CASRPYRGGTEAFF	TGTGCCAGCAGGCCTTACAGGGGAGGCACTGAAGCTTTCTTT	many	TRBV6-2/TRBV6-3	TRBJ1-1	TRBD1
CASSVSSAYQETQYF	TGTGCCAGCAGCGTTAGCAGCGCCTACCAAGAGACCCAGTACTTC	many	TRBV9	TRBJ2-5	NA
CASWRGASGNTIYF	TGTGCCAGCTGGCGGGGGGCCTCTGGAAACACCATATATTTT	few	TRBV6-2/TRBV6-3	TRBJ1-3	NA
CASNPRDGGESPLHF	TGTGCCAGCAATCCACGGGACGGTGGGGAATCACCCCTCCACTTT	many	TRBV12-3/TRBV12-4	TRBJ1-6	NA
CASSQDRPGTGELFF	TGTGCCAGCAGCCAAGACAGGCCTGGCACCGGGGAGCTGTTTTTT	NA	TRBV28	TRBJ2-2	NA
CATSDPIGASGEYNEQFF	TGTGCCACCAGTGACCCAATTGGGGCTAGCGGGGAATACAATGAGCAGTTCTTC	NA	TRBV24-1	TRBJ2-1	TRBD2
CASSLVRKDYGYTF	TGTGCCAGCAGCTTAGTGCGAAAAGACTATGGCTACACCTTC	many	TRBV11-2	TRBJ1-2	NA
CASSPIGREKLFF	TGTGCCAGCAGTCCCATAGGGCGGGAAAAACTGTTTTTT	few	TRBV12-3/TRBV12-4	TRBJ1-4	NA
CASSANEGQPQHF	TGTGCCAGCAGTGCAAACGAGGGTCAGCCCCAGCATTTT	NA	TRBV25-1	TRBJ1-5	NA
CASSIDSLTGGEYGYTF	TGCGCCAGCAGCATTGATAGTTTGACAGGGGGAGAATATGGCTACACCTTC	few	TRBV5-1	TRBJ1-2	TRBD1
CASSLGARGEQYF	TGTGCCAGCAGCTTGGGGGCGAGAGGGGAGCAGTACTTC	many	TRBV13	TRBJ2-7	NA
CASSTSGSAPHNEQFF	TGTGCCAGCAGCACTAGCGGGAGCGCCCCCCACAATGAGCAGTTCTTC	NA	TRBV11-1	TRBJ2-1	TRBD2